The 23 T cell receptor beta chains below come from one sample, sequenced in a study of long-term antiretroviral therapy in people with HIV. immunoSEQ v3.0 was run at survey level. Clones were sequenced by immunoSEQ multiplex PCR, and TCRdb holds only the in-frame ones, with some missing. This sample has about 17,000 clones, with roughly 96% found just once. Specimen: unsorted PBMCs, collected around 10 years after starting antiretroviral therapy. These receptor sequences come from a man between 25 and 39 years old with HIV.

The chain combines TRBV6-6 with TRBJ2-5, with TRBD1 identical over 7 bases. Trimming took 7 bases from V and 5 from J; bases not matched to a gene: 16. Germline V gene lookup returns CDR1 MNHNY and CDR2 SVGAGI (reference sequence). The CDR3 sequence is 16 residues long. The CDR3 here is CASTPADEQGTETQYF. DNA for the CDR3: TGTGCCAGCACCCCCGCCGATGAACAGGGGACGGAGACCCAGTACTTC.

This clone turned up a few times. This chain connects TRBV30 to TRBJ1-1; no definite D call. Germline-derived CDR1 and CDR2 are GTSNPN and SVGIG (reference sequence). The CDR3 runs to 17 residues. Trimming took off 0 bases at V and 1 base at J, with 18 bases between the two ends. In DNA form, the CDR3 reads TGTGCCTGGAGTGTACGGTTCCTCGGCAAAGAGAACACTGAAGCTTTCTTT. Translated, it gives CAWSVRFLGKENTEAFF.

V gene TRBV4-1 combines with J gene TRBJ2-2, with 11 bases lining up with TRBD2. CDR1 is MGHRA, CDR2 YSYEKL, per germline. CDR3 size: 19 residues. Trimming took 0 bases from V and 4 from J; bases not matched to a gene: 10. DNA for the CDR3: TGCGCCAGCAGCCAAGATCTTCGGGGACTAGCGGTCATCACCGGGGAGCTGTTTTTT. Translating gives CASSQDLRGLAVITGELFF.

The chain couples TRBV5-1 to TRBJ2-7; TRBD2 agrees at 8 bases. The CDR3 has 14 amino acids. Germline loops: CDR1 SGHRS, CDR2 YFSETQ. Losses at the gene ends were 2 bases for V and 5 bases for J; bases not matched to a gene: 6. In DNA form, the CDR3 reads TGCGCCAGCAGCTTTCGGGGGGGCGAGGACGAGCAGTACTTC. Amino acids: CASSFRGGEDEQYF.

This sequence joins TRBV5-1 and TRBJ2-1; 12 positions agree with TRBD2. Germline V CDR1 and CDR2: SGHRS, YFSETQ. Trimming at V came to 4 bases and at J to 6 bases, leaving 11 bases not matched to a gene. The CDR3 is 17 amino acids. The CDR3 DNA is TGCGCCAGCAGCCCTAGACTAGCGGGGGCCGGGGGCAATGAGCAGTTCTTC. It specifies CASSPRLAGAGGNEQFF.

This chain connects TRBV7-8 to TRBJ1-4; D gene uncertain. The CDR3 is 16 residues long. The V end lost 1 base, the J end lost 0 bases, and 9 bases lay between the germline ends. The germline V gene encodes CDR1 SGHVS and CDR2 FQNEAQ. CDR3 DNA: TGTGCCAGCAGCTTAGGCCAGAGAACAACTAATGAAAAACTGTTTTTT. As protein: CASSLGQRTTNEKLFF.

The chain has TRBV2 and TRBJ1-4; D remains ambiguous. Trimming removed 8 bases at V and 8 bases at J, with 12 bases between. This CDR3 has 12 amino acids. The germline V gene has CDR1 SNHLY and CDR2 FYNNEI. In DNA, the CDR3 is TGTGCCAGCCAAGGTACTTTGGAAAAACTGTTTTTT. Protein: CASQGTLEKLFF.

The gene calls are TRBV29-1 and TRBJ1-2; unclear D gene. The CDR3 has 14 amino acids. Looked up from germline, CDR1 is SQVTM and CDR2 is ANQGSEA. The V end was cut by 4 bases, the J end by 0 bases, with 12 bases between. In nucleotides, the CDR3 is TGCAGCGTTGGCCCCCAGCCCGCTAACTATGGCTACACCTTC. It specifies CSVGPQPANYGYTF. Looking up the rest from reference TRBV29-1 and TRBJ1-2 gives the full variable domain: SAVISQKPSRDICQRGTSLTIQCQVDSQVTMMFWYRQQPGQSLTLIATANQGSEATYESGFVIDKFPISRPNLTFSTLTVSNMSPEDSSIYLCSVGPQPANYGYTFGSGTRLTVV.

The chain combines TRBV10-3 with TRBJ1-1, with no clear D. CDR1 and CDR2 from the germline V gene are ENHRY and SYGVKD. CDR3 length: 13 amino acids. V dropped 7 bases and J dropped 4 bases, with 13 bases sitting between them. This CDR3 reads CAITGRVATEAFF. The CDR3 DNA follows: TGTGCCATCACAGGTCGGGTGGCCACTGAAGCTTTCTTT.

The J gene is TRBJ2-5, the V gene TRBV4-1; D perhaps matches TRBD1 (6 bases). Trimming took off 4 bases at V and 4 bases at J, with 16 bases between the two ends. The CDR3 runs 15 residues. Germline V gene data show CDR1 as MGHRA and CDR2 as YSYEKL. CDR3 protein: CASSPWDGRGETQYF. CDR3 coding DNA: TGCGCCAGCAGCCCCTGGGACGGCAGGGGAGAGACCCAGTACTTC.

The chain recombines TRBV7-2 with TRBJ2-5; possibly TRBD2 for D (6 bases). The CDR3 runs 11 residues. The germline V gene encodes CDR1 SGHTA and CDR2 FQGNSA. V shed 3 bases and J shed 10 bases, with 9 bases lying between them. CDR3: CASSLGGYQYF. In nucleotides, the CDR3 is TGTGCCAGCAGCTTGGGGGGATACCAGTACTTC.

The V and J genes are TRBV2 and TRBJ1-4; D gene unclear. The V end was cut by 4 bases, the J end by 8 bases, with 14 bases between. This CDR3 comprises 14 residues. Germline V CDR1 and CDR2: SNHLY, FYNNEI. CDR3 nucleotide sequence: TGTGCCAGCAGTGCCAGTAGCGGAAACGAAAAACTGTTTTTT. Protein: CASSASSGNEKLFF.

The chain is built from TRBV29-1 and TRBJ2-2, with D perhaps matching TRBD1 or TRBD2 (5 bases each). In germline, CDR1 is SQVTM, CDR2 ANQGSEA. Between the trimmed V and J ends, which lost 4 bases and 7 bases, there was a span of 22 bases. CDR3 size: 16 residues. In DNA form, the CDR3 reads TGCAGCGTTGGGGCAGGATGGGGGATGAGTGGCGGGGAGCTGTTTTTT. This encodes CSVGAGWGMSGGELFF.

This chain uses TRBV7-6 with TRBJ2-7, with TRBD1 as a possible D gene (5 bases). Germline assignment: CDR1 SGHVS and CDR2 FNYEAQ. CDR3 length: 12 amino acids. The ends were cut back, 0 bases at V and 6 bases at J, with 6 bases in the middle. CDR3 bases: TGTGCCAGCAGCTTAGCAGGGGTCGAGCAGTACTTC. Encoded protein: CASSLAGVEQYF.

The J gene is TRBJ1-2, the V gene TRBV6-1, with 7 bases matching TRBD1. Per germline, CDR1 MNHNS and CDR2 SASEGT. The CDR3 is made up of 14 amino acids. The V segment lost 7 bases and the J segment 4 bases; nucleotides outside the gene matches: 9. The CDR3 region is CASNRWDSPYGYTF. The CDR3 DNA sequence: TGTGCCAGCAATCGTTGGGACAGCCCCTATGGCTACACCTTC.

On this clone itself: An end of the junction does not agree with germline; a read error may underlie this. The gene calls are TRBV7-7 and TRBJ2-2; D possibly corresponds to TRBD1 (6 bases). Germline values: CDR1 SSHAT, CDR2 FNYEAQ (reference sequence). CDR3 length: 14 residues. CDR3 region: CASRRTANTGELFF. CDR3 in DNA: TGTGCTAGCAGGAGGACAGCGAACACCGGGGAGCTGTTTTTT.

The CDR3 is CASSDSQGNNSPLHF. CDR3 sequence (DNA): TGTGCCAGCAGTGATTCACAGGGAAATAATTCACCCCTCCACTTT. The gene calls are TRBV6-1 and TRBJ1-6, with D possibly TRBD1 on 6 matching bases. V lost 3 bases to trimming and J lost 5 bases, with 11 bases between them. The length of the CDR3 is 15 residues. The germline V gene has CDR1 MNHNS and CDR2 SASEGT.

This chain connects TRBV5-5 to TRBJ1-1; D is ambiguous. CDR1 and CDR2 (germline): SGHKS, YYEKEE (reference sequence). The ends were cut back, 0 bases at V and 4 bases at J, with 4 bases in the middle. This CDR3 has 12 amino acids. The CDR3 nucleotides are TGTGCCAGCAGCTTGGATAGCACTGAAGCTTTCTTT. It is translated as CASSLDSTEAFF. Full variable domain (remainder filled in from reference TRBV5-5 and TRBJ1-1): DAGVTQSPTHLIKTRGQQVTLRCSPISGHKSVSWYQQVLGQGPQFIFQYYEKEERGRGNFPDRFSARQFPNYSSELNVNALLLGDSALYLCASSLDSTEAFFGQGTRLTVV.

The V call is TRBV30, the J call TRBJ1-2; the D is unclear. Germline assignment: CDR1 GTSNPN and CDR2 SVGIG (reference sequence). V gave up 2 bases and J gave up 3 bases, with 7 bases separating them. The CDR3 is 12 residues long. This CDR3 is CAWSWGHYGYTF. As DNA, the CDR3 is TGTGCCTGGAGTTGGGGTCACTATGGCTACACCTTC. Full variable domain (missing parts from reference TRBV30 and TRBJ1-2): SQTIHQWPATLVQPVGSPLSLECTVEGTSNPNLYWYRQAAGRGLQLLFYSVGIGQISSEVPQNLSASRPQDRQFILSSKKLLLSDSGFYLCAWSWGHYGYTFGSGTRLTVV.

The chain joins TRBV5-1 to TRBJ2-1, with 11 bases that match TRBD1. The CDR3 runs to 17 residues. V was pared by 0 bases and J by 2 bases, with 4 bases of the junction left unmatched. Germline V gene data show CDR1 as SGHRS and CDR2 as YFSETQ. The CDR3 here is CASSLGTGGQPYNEQFF. The CDR3, as DNA: TGCGCCAGCAGCTTGGGGACAGGGGGCCAGCCCTACAATGAGCAGTTCTTC.

The rearrangement uses TRBV14 and TRBJ2-7, with 15 positions matching TRBD2. The CDR3 is 20 residues long. Germline CDR1 and CDR2: SGHDN and FVKESK. Unmatched junction bases numbered 16, after V lost 3 bases and J lost 4 bases. CDR3 nucleotide sequence: TGTGCCAGCAGCCATAGGGGTCCGGGACTAGCGGGGGGCCAACTATACGAGCAGTACTTC. Translating gives CASSHRGPGLAGGQLYEQYF.

V is TRBV10-3 and J is TRBJ1-6, with D unclear. The CDR3 loop spans 12 amino acids. Trimming left V 0 bases short and J 13 bases short, with 7 bases between. Germline CDR1 ENHRY, CDR2 SYGVKD. CDR3 residues: CAISESEFPLHF. DNA of the CDR3: TGTGCCATCAGTGAGTCTGAATTTCCCCTCCACTTT.

V usage is TRBV5-4 and J usage is TRBJ2-2; TRBD2 matches at 7 bases. CDR1 SGHNT and CDR2 YYREEE come from the germline V gene (reference sequence). The CDR3 extends over 16 amino acids. J lost 1 base, V lost 6 bases, and 9 bases had no gene match. The CDR3 DNA reads TGTGCCAGCACCCTGGGAGGGGATTGGAACACCGGGGAGCTGTTTTTT. It specifies CASTLGGDWNTGELFF.